A single sample gave rise to the 3 T cell receptor beta chains below, sequenced in a study of T cells after yellow fever vaccination. TCRdb reprocessed the 5' RACE reads with MiXCR, giving one entry per CDR3 protein. There are around 230,000 distinct CDR3 sequences in the sample; around 6.7% occur only once, and 1% to 1.2% lies in the top ten. The sample was CD4+ T cells sorted from PBMCs, taken on the day of the yellow fever booster vaccination. These receptors were taken from a man aged 30 to 45 who received the YFV17D yellow fever vaccine.

Only a few counts were recorded for this clonotype. CDR3 in amino acids: CASSPSRDSEAFF. Here the CDR3 DNA reads TGTGCCAGCTCACCTTCCCGGGACAGTGAAGCTTTCTTT. The chain couples TRBV18 to TRBJ1-1; 7 bases align to TRBD1. The V gene end was trimmed by 3 bases and the J gene end by 7 bases; junction bases not matched to a gene: 5. The CDR3 covers 13 residues. Germline V gives CDR1 KGHSH, CDR2 LQKENI. The variable domain in full, with the rest retrieved from reference TRBV18 and TRBJ1-1, is NAGVMQNPRHLVRRRGQEARLRCSPMKGHSHVYWYRQLPEEGLKFMVYLQKENIIDESGMPKERFSAEFPKEGPSILRIQQVVRGDSAAYFCASSPSRDSEAFFGQGTRLTVV.

This clonotype was seen only a few times. J is TRBJ2-7 and V is TRBV28; D uncertain. In germline, CDR1 is MDHEN, CDR2 SYDVKM. The CDR3 totals 15 residues. Between the trimmed V and J ends, which lost 8 bases and 0 bases, there was a span of 17 bases. CDR3 in amino acids: CASRLDGRSSYEQYF. The DNA of the CDR3 is TGTGCCAGCCGGCTCGATGGGCGGAGCTCCTACGAGCAGTACTTC.

The V and J genes are TRBV14 and TRBJ2-7; 8 nucleotides align to TRBD1. Germline CDR1 and CDR2: SGHDN and FVKESK. This CDR3 is 14 amino acids long. The ends lost 3 bases at V and 7 bases at J; junction bases unmatched: 8. CDR3 in amino acids: CASSHMDRAGEQYF. In DNA form, the CDR3 reads TGTGCCAGCAGCCACATGGACAGGGCGGGAGAGCAGTACTTC.